This TCR beta chain emerged from a study of blood T cell repertoires in COVID-19. V was pared by 0 bases and J by 2 bases, with 11 bases between. Germline loops: CDR1 MGHRA, CDR2 YSYEKL. The CDR3 sequence is 15 residues long. Repertoires were generated with immunoSEQ multiplex PCR, while TCRdb's copy carries only in-frame clones and drops some. The sample lists more than 200,000 clones, 65% to 90% occurring once. The sample consisted of PBMCs or T cells enriched from blood (not recorded which). This chain uses TRBV4-1 with TRBJ2-7, with D possibly TRBD1 on 6 matching bases. The clonotype originates from a man aged 35-49 years who had recovered from COVID-19. CDR3: CASSQEDSPAYEQYF. CDR3 coding DNA: TGCGCCAGCAGCCAAGAGGACAGTCCAGCCTACGAGCAGTACTTC.